The source of this T cell receptor (beta chain) is a study of shared clonotypes between healthy human individuals (TCRdb year 2020). General notes on the study: A few men and a couple of women, aged 18 to 49 years, made up the cohort. For each donor, three plates each were used for CD4 naive and CD4 memory, two plates were used for CD8 naive, and one plate was used for CD8 memory. To estimate repertoire size and how much clonotypes are shared between individuals, the study performed deep sequencing of blood TCR repertoires from 4 to 6 healthy adults. To increase sequencing depth and limit assay-specific biases, different laboratories used diverse techniques to prepare libraries and sequence TCR repertoires. Per donor, leukapheresis produced somewhere between about 0.94 and 10 billion PBMCs.

Using the deep immunoSEQ assay, TCR CDR3 regions were amplified from genomic DNA by multiplex PCR. Genomic DNA extracted from each cell subset was distributed evenly over all wells of several immunoSEQ 96-well plates, and each plate served as one replicate. For sorted subsets, each replicate PCR was loaded with 200 ng genomic DNA, equivalent to 25,000 to 30,000 T cell genomes. Purified libraries were measured with a Qubit 3.0 fluorometer, size-checked on a Bioanalyzer 2100, and measured again with the KAPA Library Quantification kit. Each immunoSEQ 96-well plate was sequenced on its own single-read 150-cycle Illumina NextSeq 550 flow cell. Concerning the study's data processing: Because only junctional sequences without quality scores were contained in the immunoSEQ output, filtering matching that applied to full-length reads could not be performed. To assign V/J genes and CDR3, sequences were annotated against IMGT germline references using PyIR, a Python wrapper for IgBLAST v1.9. Reads were removed for weak V/J assignments (E-value above 1e-6), missing CDR3, stop codons, out-of-frame junctions, or ambiguous translated residues. V3J clonotypes were defined by identical inferred V gene, J gene, and CDR3 amino acid sequence. The percentage overlap between two repertoires was calculated by dividing the number of shared unique clonotypes by the size of the smaller repertoire. Richness of each repertoire was evaluated using RTK rarefaction, the Chao1 estimator, and Recon v2.1 estimates of unobserved clonotypes. Generation probabilities for all TCRbeta clonotypes obtained by the gDNA method from a handful of donors were computed using OLGA. Entries here come from immuneACCESS through TCRdb and include only in-frame sequences with V and J called. Some clones fail to appear in such tables; in the studies checked, an unresolved V gene covers under half of the shortfall, and the cause of the remainder is unknown. V, J and clone size derive from that table, while D and trimming were established from the DNA sequence. Counted in this sample were about 1 million clones; about 77% of them appeared once. About 1.5% of the sample rests with the top ten.

Regarding this clone: The target of this receptor is not known. Base-call qualities are not available, and no considerably larger clone is one nucleotide away.

CDR1 PRHDT and CDR2 FYEKMQ were looked up in the germline V gene (reference sequence). From the cysteine through the phenylalanine, the CDR3 covers 18 amino acids. Only the CDR3 DNA stays, 54 bases, in frame from base 1. Cut back by 5 bases and 13 bases, the V and J ends lie 33 bases apart. The donors were healthy, HIV-negative adults with no recently reported acute infections or vaccinations. All donors were Caucasian adults living in Nashville, Tennessee, USA. CD4+ T cells were enriched through magnetic negative selection, after which naive cells were positively selected on CD45RA and the remaining negative fraction served as the memory subset. Blood was collected by leukapheresis, and PBMCs were isolated by Ficoll-Histopaque density gradient centrifugation and then cryopreserved in liquid nitrogen vapor phase. Analytical flow cytometry was used to check the purity and quantity of every magnetically sorted T cell population. Genomic DNA was isolated from every sorted fraction and measured by UV absorbance on a Nanodrop 2000c.

Overall study results and their limits: Based on pairwise subsampling, the degree of clonotype sharing among donors was expected to be affected by sequencing depth. Higher generation probabilities were observed for clonotypes shared by all four sorted-subset donors than for non-shared clonotypes. Only blood was sampled, and tissue TCR repertoires likely differ from those in blood. Rarefaction of sorted-subset datasets indicated incomplete sequencing despite the large sequencing depth. Approximately 4.8% of naive CD4, roughly 3.5% of naive CD8, roughly 2.4% of memory CD4, and about 0.4% of memory CD8 clonotypes were shared across four donors. Estimated clonotype richness was generally larger for naive than for memory subsets. Because the study included only a small number of donors, the genetic and exposure-history diversity represented was limited.

This chain is built from TRBV13 and TRBJ1-5; a tentative D call is TRBD1 (5 bases match). The TCR was taken from a man aged 18 to 30 in good health. Sequencing was performed on memory CD4+ T cells sorted from blood. In the paper's terms, the cell subset or site label means: CD45RA-negative fraction. The CDR3 reads as follows: CASSPLNPGAGRSCLQHF. The nucleotides read TGTGCCAGCAGCCCGCTCAACCCCGGGGCAGGGCGAAGTTGCCTACAGCATTTT.